This TCR beta chain was recovered during a study of cytomegalovirus exposure and HLA in healthy donors. This PCR relied on a set of 60 Vbeta primers and 13 Jbeta primers. The assay was immunoSEQ multiplex PCR, and TCRdb's table has in-frame clones only and misses some. The top ten hold around 2% of the sample, which has 100,000 to 150,000 clones, roughly four fifths seen once. The CDR3 runs 18 residues. This rearrangement joins TRBV21-1 to TRBJ2-7; the tabulated D call, TRBD1, remains unverified against the DNA. TRBV21-1 is a recognized pseudogene. The material sequenced was PBMCs. The TCR sequence derives from a young man in good health and CMV-seronegative. CDR3 sequence reads: CASSKYIPGQGTAYEQYF. The DNA of the CDR3 is TGTGCCAGCAGCAAATATATTCCGGGACAGGGGACTGCCTACGAGCAGTACTTC.